Below are 21 T cell receptor beta chains sequenced from a single sample in a study of T-cell reconstitution after alpha-beta-depleted transplantation in children. For TCRbeta, the library was prepared with unique molecular identifiers. MiXCR was run by TCRdb on the PCR reads, yielding one entry per CDR3 protein. Here the sample spans hundreds of thousands of distinct CDR3 sequences, approximately 13% being singletons. The material sequenced was PBMCs, mostly from graft donor cells, taken 360 days after TCRalphabeta/CD19-depleted stem cell transplant. The source of these receptors is a male patient younger than 18 who had a stem cell transplant for acute myeloid leukemia, so the T cells may come from the graft donor.

The rearrangement links TRBV4-1 to TRBJ1-1, with unresolved D. V dropped 0 bases and J dropped 3 bases, with 8 bases sitting between them. CDR1 MGHRA and CDR2 YSYEKL come from the germline V gene. The CDR3 has 14 residues. CDR3 region: CASSQDEAYTEAFF. The CDR3 coding sequence is TGCGCCAGCAGCCAAGACGAAGCGTACACTGAAGCTTTCTTT.

This clonotype was picked up a small number of times. A junction end diverges from the germline sequence, so it may reflect a read error. The J gene is TRBJ2-1, the V gene TRBV5-1, with D tentatively TRBD2 (6 bases). Germline-derived CDR1 and CDR2 are SGHRS and YFSETQ. The CDR3 is 13 amino acids. CDR3 loop: CACSERVYNEQFF. The CDR3 nucleotides are TGCGCCTGCAGTGAGCGGGTTTACAATGAGCAGTTCTTC.

V is TRBV18 and J is TRBJ2-4; 12 positions agree with TRBD2. The CDR3 length is 16 residues. The germline V gene has CDR1 KGHSH and CDR2 LQKENI. V was clipped by 0 bases and J by 8 bases; unmatched bases: 5. CDR3: CASSPPVLAGGDIQYF. In DNA, the CDR3 is TGTGCCAGCTCACCACCAGTACTAGCGGGAGGTGACATTCAGTACTTC.

The rearrangement links TRBV18 to TRBJ2-7, with 7 positions matching TRBD2. The V and J ends lost 4 bases and 2 bases, in that order; junction bases with no gene match: 5. Per the germline V gene, CDR1 is KGHSH and CDR2 is LQKENI. The CDR3 extends over 14 amino acids. The CDR3, as DNA: TGTGCCAGCTCACTAACTAGCGACCCCTACGAGCAGTACTTC. It yields the protein CASSLTSDPYEQYF.

This chain uses TRBV13 with TRBJ2-5; D possibly uses TRBD1 or TRBD2 (5 bases each). The V gene's germline CDR1 is PRHDT and CDR2 FYEKMQ (reference sequence). The CDR3 length is 15 residues. Between the trimmed V and J ends, which lost 2 bases and 5 bases, there was a span of 15 bases. CDR3 sequence (DNA): TGTGCCAGCAGCTTATCAGAGGGCAGGGAGGAGACCCAGTACTTC. Amino acid sequence: CASSLSEGREETQYF.

This clonotype appeared a few times. This rearrangement joins TRBV4-2 to TRBJ2-5; maybe TRBD2 (6 bases). V was clipped by 4 bases and J by 5 bases, with 14 bases between them. The CDR3 loop spans 14 amino acids. Germline values: CDR1 LGHNA, CDR2 YNFKEQ. Here the CDR3 DNA reads TGTGCCAGCAGCCCAGGAGGGTTTCGGGAGACCCAGTACTTC. Its protein is CASSPGGFRETQYF.

Written as DNA, the CDR3 is TGCGCCAGCAGCTTGGTGGGACTGAGCTCCTACGAGCAGTACTTC. It is translated as CASSLVGLSSYEQYF. The chain links TRBV5-1 to TRBJ2-7; D may be TRBD2 (6 bases). The CDR3 sequence is 15 residues long. V was trimmed by 0 bases and J by 0 bases, leaving 10 bases between them. Germline V CDR1 and CDR2: SGHRS, YFSETQ.

The sample holds many counts of this clonotype. This rearrangement joins TRBV20-1 to TRBJ2-7; the match to TRBD2 covers 10 bases. The V gene's germline CDR1 is DFQATT and CDR2 SNEGSKA (reference sequence). Trimming removed 0 bases from V and 2 bases from J; junction bases left unmatched: 10. CDR3 size: 17 residues. CDR3 DNA sequence: TGCAGTGCTAGAGATCCAGCGGGAGGGCCAAGACCCTACGAGCAGTACTTC. This gives the protein CSARDPAGGPRPYEQYF.

In its sample, this clonotype was seen a few times. A much larger clone lies one base from this, so it may be a read error. This sequence joins TRBV5-5 and TRBJ2-3; 8 bases are shared with TRBD2. This CDR3 has 14 amino acids. Germline assignment: CDR1 SGHKS and CDR2 YYEKEE (reference sequence). V gave up 4 bases and J gave up 1 base; unmatched junction bases: 2. The CDR3 DNA reads TGTGCCAGCAGCGCGACTAGCGGCACAGATACGCAGTATTTT. It specifies CASSATSGTDTQYF.

This clonotype has just a few counts. J is TRBJ1-2 and V is TRBV30; 7 positions match TRBD1. V lost 5 bases and J lost 2; bases outside the gene matches: 14. Germline loops: CDR1 GTSNPN, CDR2 SVGIG (reference sequence). The CDR3 length is 16 residues. This CDR3 is CAWEEEKGARNYGYTF. CDR3 DNA: TGTGCCTGGGAGGAGGAAAAGGGGGCGCGGAACTATGGCTACACCTTC.

This clonotype showed up just a few times. The chain joins TRBV20-1 to TRBJ2-2; 9 bases are a match to TRBD1. The V gene end was trimmed by 0 bases and the J gene end by 4 bases; junction bases not matched to a gene: 6. Per germline, CDR1 DFQATT and CDR2 SNEGSKA (reference sequence). The CDR3 has 16 amino acids. The CDR3 region has the DNA TGCAGTGCTAGAGAGGGACAGGGCAGGGGCACCGGGGAGCTGTTTTTT. Protein sequence: CSAREGQGRGTGELFF.

The V and J genes are TRBV5-5 and TRBJ2-7; D is perhaps TRBD1 or TRBD2 (5 bases each). Looked up from germline, CDR1 is SGHKS and CDR2 is YYEKEE (reference sequence). Trimming took 4 bases from V and 0 from J, leaving 14 bases between them. The CDR3 has 15 amino acids. The CDR3 bases are TGTGCCAGCAGCCGGGACCGCTCCCTCTCCTACGAGCAGTACTTC. Its protein is CASSRDRSLSYEQYF.

This clonotype was recorded many times. The chain combines TRBV12-3 or TRBV12-4 with TRBJ2-7, with a weak D call TRBD2 (5 bases). The length of the CDR3 is 14 residues. Trimming pared 5 bases from V and 9 bases from J, leaving 20 bases between. For the CDR3, the DNA is TGTGCCAGCAGTCCGGGGTCAAGGATTACGGGGCAGTACTTC. It specifies CASSPGSRITGQYF.

The rearrangement uses TRBV29-1 and TRBJ2-7; 14 nucleotides agree with TRBD2. V trimming: 4 bases; J trimming: 6 bases; junction bases outside the gene matches: 14. This CDR3 is 17 amino acids long. Germline V gene lookup returns CDR1 SQVTM and CDR2 ANQGSEA. The DNA of the CDR3 is TGCAGCGTTGCAGAGACTAGCGGGAGGGCCGTAGGGGGCGAGCAGTACTTC. Encoded protein: CSVAETSGRAVGGEQYF.

The chain is built from TRBV7-9 and TRBJ2-3; the match to TRBD1 covers 9 bases. V shed 1 base and J 4 bases; nucleotides not matched to a gene: 3. Germline V lookup: CDR1 SEHNR, CDR2 FQNEAQ (reference sequence). The length of the CDR3 is 15 residues. The CDR3 loop is CASSLGQGVADTQYF. The CDR3, as DNA: TGTGCCAGCAGCTTAGGACAGGGGGTTGCAGATACGCAGTATTTT.

This clonotype was observed at least ten times. The chain combines TRBV4-3 with TRBJ2-3; D is unclear. This CDR3 region has 12 residues. The V gene lost 1 base and the J gene lost 4 bases, with 3 bases spanning the gap. Looked up from germline, CDR1 is LGHNA and CDR2 is YSLEER. The CDR3 DNA follows: TGCGCCAGCAGCCAAGTACCAGATACGCAGTATTTT. Translated, it gives CASSQVPDTQYF.

V usage is TRBV4-3 and J usage is TRBJ2-2; D is unclear. CDR1 and CDR2 from the germline V gene are LGHNA and YSLEER. CDR3 length: 15 amino acids. V lost 4 bases and J 0 bases, leaving 9 bases between the germline ends. The CDR3, as DNA: TGCGCCAGCAGCCTTGGCAGACCGAACACCGGGGAGCTGTTTTTT. Protein product: CASSLGRPNTGELFF.

The chain couples TRBV28 to TRBJ2-3; TRBD2 is a possible D gene (6 bases). The CDR3 contains 15 residues. V was pared by 1 base and J by 5 bases, with 13 bases between. The germline V gene encodes CDR1 MDHEN and CDR2 SYDVKM. Here the CDR3 DNA reads TGTGCCAGCAGTTTATATAGGTCCGGGGGAGATACGCAGTATTTT. Residues: CASSLYRSGGDTQYF.

This clonotype was detected a few times. This chain links TRBV7-2 with TRBJ2-3; no clear D. V lost 8 bases and J lost 0, with 12 bases in between. The CDR3 covers 14 residues. The V gene's germline CDR1 is SGHTA and CDR2 FQGNSA. CDR3 residues: CASQVGRSTDTQYF. The CDR3 DNA is TGTGCCAGCCAGGTGGGCAGAAGCACAGATACGCAGTATTTT.

This clonotype was observed a few times. The chain has TRBV24-1 and TRBJ2-3; TRBD2 aligns across 13 bases. Losses at the gene ends were 0 bases for V and 2 bases for J; bases not matched to a gene: 1. The CDR3 covers 17 residues. The germline gives CDR1 KGHDR, CDR2 SFDVKD. CDR3 sequence: CATSDLGLAGDTDTQYF. CDR3 in DNA: TGTGCCACCAGTGATTTGGGACTAGCGGGAGACACAGATACGCAGTATTTT.

This clonotype was observed a handful of times. V gene TRBV11-2 combines with J gene TRBJ2-1; 9 bases match TRBD2. Germline V gene data show CDR1 as SGHAT and CDR2 as FQNNGV. Germline trimming cut 7 bases from V and 14 bases from J; bases unmatched to any gene: 18. CDR3 length equals 15 residues. CDR3 nucleotide sequence: TGTGCCAGCACCCGGACTAGCGCGTTTTTAGGAGAGAAGTTCTTC. Translated: CASTRTSAFLGEKFF.